This T cell receptor beta chain was identified in a study of blood T cell repertoires in COVID-19. Study-level information: Spain, Italy and the United States supplied samples that represented acute and convalescent COVID-19. T cells, B-cell-depleted T cells, or PBMCs supplied cDNA or gDNA.

In the original workflow: Counts of nucleated cells, estimated from reference gene primer amplification, were obtained. Clones were read by immunoSEQ multiplex PCR, and TCRdb kept only the in-frame ones, dropping some. The V and J calls and the clone size are those of that table, but D and trimming were determined from the DNA. This table has tens of thousands of clones, roughly 70% appearing once. The CDR3 spans 15 residues. CDR1 is MNHEY, CDR2 SVGAGI, per germline. Trimming took 0 bases from V and 9 from J; bases not matched to a gene: 5. The chain has TRBV6-5 and TRBJ2-1, with 10 bases that match TRBD2. The TCR sequence derives from a woman aged 55-69 years in a cohort sampled during active or convalescent COVID-19. The sequenced material came from peripheral blood. CDR3 coding DNA: TGTGCCAGCAGTTACTCAGCGGGGGGGCCCATTGAGCAGTTCTTC. It specifies CASSYSAGGPIEQFF.